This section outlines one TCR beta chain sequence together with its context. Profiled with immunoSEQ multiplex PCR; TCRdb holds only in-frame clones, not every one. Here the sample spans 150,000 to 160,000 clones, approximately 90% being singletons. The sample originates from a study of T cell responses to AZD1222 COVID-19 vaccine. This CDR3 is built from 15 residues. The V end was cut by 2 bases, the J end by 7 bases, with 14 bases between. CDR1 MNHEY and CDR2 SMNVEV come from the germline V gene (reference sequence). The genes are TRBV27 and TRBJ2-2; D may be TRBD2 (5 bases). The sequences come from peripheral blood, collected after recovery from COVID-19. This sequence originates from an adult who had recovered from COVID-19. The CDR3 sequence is CASSLVTEANGELFF. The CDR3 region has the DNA TGTGCCAGCAGTTTAGTGACGGAGGCAAACGGGGAGCTGTTTTTT.